This T cell receptor beta chain was recovered during a study of shared clonotypes between healthy human individuals (dated by TCRdb to the early 2020s). Regarding the complete study: A couple of women and a few men aged 18 to 49 years were included in the cohort. Each donor's leukapheresis produced roughly between about 0.8 and 10 billion PBMCs. Per donor, three plates each were used for CD4 naive and CD4 memory, two for CD8 naive, and one for CD8 memory. The study deeply sequenced blood TCR repertoires of about five healthy adults to estimate repertoire size and the extent of clonotype sharing between individuals. To increase sequencing depth and limit assay-specific biases, different laboratories used diverse techniques to prepare libraries and sequence TCR repertoires.

Donors were healthy HIV-negative adults with no recently reported acute infections or vaccinations. Only Caucasian adults living in Nashville, Tennessee, USA were represented among the donors. CD4+ T cells were enriched by magnetic negative selection, after which naive cells were positively selected on CD45RA and the negative fraction was taken as the memory subset. Blood was obtained by leukapheresis, after which PBMCs were separated by Ficoll-Histopaque density gradient centrifugation and cryopreserved in liquid nitrogen vapor phase. Analytical flow cytometry was used to check the purity and quantity of each magnetically sorted T cell population. Genomic DNA was isolated from each sorted fraction and quantified by UV absorbance on a Nanodrop 2000c. Here V drops 7 bases and J drops 4 bases, and the junction holds 12 bases not matched to any gene. The germline V gene sets CDR1 to SNHLY and CDR2 to FYNNEI. The CDR3 covers 15 residues, taking in both the cysteine and the phenylalanine. The entry retains the CDR3 DNA only, 45 bases that are in frame from base 1.

Study-wide conclusions, independent of this receptor: Estimated clonotype richness was generally larger for naive than for memory subsets. Around 5% of naive CD4, 3.5% of naive CD8, roughly 2.4% of memory CD4, and over 0.35% of memory CD8 clonotypes were shared across a few donors. The genetic and exposure-history diversity represented was limited by the small number of donors. Higher generation probabilities were observed for clonotypes shared by all four sorted-subset donors than for non-shared clonotypes. Sampling was restricted to blood, and TCR repertoires in tissue are likely to differ from TCR repertoires in blood. Incomplete sequencing was indicated by rarefaction of sorted-subset datasets, despite the large sequencing depth. Pairwise subsampling led to the expectation that sequencing depth would affect the degree of clonotype sharing among donors.

Using the deep immunoSEQ assay, multiplex PCR amplified TCR CDR3 regions from genomic DNA. Extracted genomic DNA from each cell subset was distributed evenly across all wells of several immunoSEQ 96-well plates, and each plate was treated as a replicate. For sorted subsets, approximately 200 ng of genomic DNA, equivalent to around 30,000 T cell genomes, went into each replicate PCR. Purified libraries were measured with a Qubit 3.0 fluorometer, size-checked on a Bioanalyzer 2100, and measured again with the KAPA Library Quantification kit. Each immunoSEQ 96-well plate was sequenced on its own single-read 150-cycle Illumina NextSeq 550 flow cell. On the authors' methods: The immunoSEQ output contained only junctional sequences without quality scores, so filtering could not match that applied to full-length reads. To assign V/J genes and CDR3, sequences were annotated against IMGT germline references using PyIR, a Python wrapper for IgBLAST v1.9. Reads were removed for weak V/J assignments (E-value above 1e-6), missing CDR3, stop codons, out-of-frame junctions, or ambiguous translated residues. V3J clonotypes were defined as sequences sharing an identical inferred V gene, J gene, and CDR3 amino acid sequence. Percentage overlap between repertoires was computed as shared unique clonotypes divided by the size of the smaller repertoire. Three approaches were used to assess repertoire richness: RTK rarefaction, the Chao1 estimator, and Recon v2.1 estimates of unobserved clonotypes. Generation probabilities for all TCRbeta clonotypes obtained by the gDNA method from several donors were computed using OLGA. Sourced from immuneACCESS, this table was stored by TCRdb with only in-frame sequences that have V and J called. A share of the clones is absent; for the studies checked, an unresolved V gene accounts for under half, and the remainder has no known explanation. V and J calls and clone size are those listed in that table; D and trimming were worked out from the DNA. The sample data list roughly 2,500,000 clones, and more than 85% of these were observed just once. The biggest ten clones account for around 0.37% of the sample.

About this clone itself: Its antigen specificity is not known. Base qualities are not provided; no much larger clone lies one nucleotide away.

The TCR originated in a man between 18 and 29 years old in good health. Some clones in this sample may be carry-over from other donors' samples. Sequencing was performed on naive CD4+ T cells from PBMCs. This specimen's cell subset or site label, interpreted: CD45RA+ positively selected. The sequence is built from TRBV2 and TRBJ1-2; 7 junctional bases match TRBD1. Here the CDR3 is given as CASKRDREGLYGYTF. The DNA reads TGTGCCAGCAAGCGTGACAGGGAGGGTCTCTATGGCTACACCTTC.